This T cell receptor (beta chain) was profiled in a study of T cells in tuberculosis (dated by TCRdb to the late 2010s). Some background on the complete study: To characterize T cells specific for the mycobacterial lipid antigen glucose monomycolate (GMM), the study used CD1B tetramers together with high-throughput TCR immunosequencing. In a South African clinical cohort, IGRA-negative adolescents, IGRA-positive adolescents with latent tuberculosis and adults with active tuberculosis were compared, with roughly 9 people in each group. PBMC from active tuberculosis patients were archived either before standard anti-tuberculosis treatment began or within 7 days of the start of that treatment. Broad study findings and their caveats: The smaller NN-distances in active tuberculosis patients were driven in part by shorter CDR3-alpha lengths, while the difference seen for TCR-beta was not statistically significant. Compared with IGRA-negative controls, TCR-alpha repertoires from active tuberculosis had smaller mean NN-distances to GMM-specific TCRs, which suggests that these TCRs underwent clonal expansion. Clinical samples were selected based on which cryopreserved specimens were available, and the active tuberculosis cases were adults whereas the controls were adolescents. With the diverse GMM-specific repertoire as input, a classifier achieved around 90% accuracy (AUROC 0.90), whereas GEM motif frequencies as input gave 70% accuracy.

The immunoSEQ multiplex PCR assay was used to generate TCR libraries, with TCR-beta and/or TCR-alpha/delta assays applied to each sample. Amplified TCR libraries were sequenced on the Illumina high-throughput platform. Turning to the authors' computational methods: Clustering and dimensionality reduction relied on pairwise TCRdist distances among GMM-specific receptors from T cells that were either sorted ex vivo or expanded in vitro. Each clinical repertoire received a mean NN-distance score, defined as the average TCRdist to the nearest 10% of tetramer-positive reference sequences. GEM TCR motif frequency was computed as the fraction of unique TCRs matching known GEM sequences by V/J usage and CDR3 length. Linear discriminant analysis with leave-one-out cross-validation, implemented in scikit-learn, was used to classify active tuberculosis. As stored in TCRdb, this immuneACCESS dataset retains in-frame rearrangements with V and J assigned. A fraction of the clones does not appear; measured against another copy, unresolved V genes explain less than half of the discrepancy, and the remainder lacks a known reason. The DNA was the basis for D and trimming; V, J and clone size are from that table. This sample comprises some 49,000 clones, roughly 95% of them detected only once. The ten biggest clones cover 1.4% of the sample.

Notes on this clone: Its target antigen remains unknown. No base qualities exist here, and no much larger clone lies one base off it.

Reading the label with the study, this specimen's time point is: new active TB diagnosis, blood taken before or within 7 days of starting treatment. Active tuberculosis patients were HIV-seronegative South African adults aged 18 years or older with a new diagnosis. Active tuberculosis was confirmed by positive sputum smear microscopy and/or positive M. tuberculosis culture. Immunosequencing was performed on unsorted cryopreserved PBMC and covered some 100,000 T cells per clinical donor on average. Unmatched junction bases come to 7, with V trimmed by 6 bases and J by 8 bases. The CDR3 has 14 amino acids, counting the end cysteine and phenylalanine. The only DNA kept is the CDR3, 42 bases in frame from the first base. CDR1 and CDR2, looked up from the germline V gene, are MGHDK and SYGVNS.

The receptor chain draws on TRBV25-1 and TRBJ1-6; 7 central bases correspond to TRBD1. The TCR was taken from an adult with tuberculosis. The sequencing used PBMCs, collected at tuberculosis diagnosis. The bases are TGTGCCAGCAGCCCGACAGGGTTACATTCACCCCTCCACTTT. Translated, this is CASSPTGLHSPLHF.